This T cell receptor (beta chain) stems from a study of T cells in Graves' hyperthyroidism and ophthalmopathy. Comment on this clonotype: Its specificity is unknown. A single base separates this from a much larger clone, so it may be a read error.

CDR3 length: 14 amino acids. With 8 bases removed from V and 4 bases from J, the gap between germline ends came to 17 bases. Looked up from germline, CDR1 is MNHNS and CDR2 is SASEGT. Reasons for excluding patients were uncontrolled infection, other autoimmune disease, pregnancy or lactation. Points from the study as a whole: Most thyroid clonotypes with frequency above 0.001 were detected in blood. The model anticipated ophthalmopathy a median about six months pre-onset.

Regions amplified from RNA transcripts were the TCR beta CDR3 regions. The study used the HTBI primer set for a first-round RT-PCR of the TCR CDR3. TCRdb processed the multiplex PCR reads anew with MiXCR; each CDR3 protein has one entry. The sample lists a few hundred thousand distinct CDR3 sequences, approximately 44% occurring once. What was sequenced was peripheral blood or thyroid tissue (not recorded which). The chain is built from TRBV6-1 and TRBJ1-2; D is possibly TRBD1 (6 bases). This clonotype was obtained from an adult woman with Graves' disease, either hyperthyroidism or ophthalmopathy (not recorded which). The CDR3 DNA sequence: TGTGCCAGCGGTCTGAAACAGGGCCTCTATGGCTACACCTTC. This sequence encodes CASGLKQGLYGYTF.